One sample yielded the 13 T cell receptor beta chains listed below, sequenced in a study of blood T cell repertoires in COVID-19. Repertoires were generated with immunoSEQ multiplex PCR, while TCRdb's copy carries only in-frame clones and drops some. Of over 200,000 clones listed, roughly nine tenths are singletons. What was sequenced was peripheral blood. Receptors were obtained from a man between 35 and 55 years old with active or convalescent COVID-19.

The rearrangement joins TRBV6-5 to TRBJ1-1; D perhaps matches TRBD1 (5 bases). The ends were cut back, 10 bases at V and 1 base at J, with 13 bases in the middle. The CDR3 extends over 13 amino acids. The germline CDR1 and CDR2 sequences are MNHEY and SVGAGI. The CDR3 sequence is CATCSGANTEAFF. CDR3 nucleotide sequence: TGTGCCACCTGTAGCGGGGCGAACACTGAAGCTTTCTTT.

The chain recombines TRBV25-1 with TRBJ1-2; TRBD1 is a possible D gene (5 bases). V was pared by 3 bases and J by 7 bases, with 21 bases between. The CDR3 consists of 16 residues. From germline, CDR1 is MGHDK and CDR2 SYGVNS. This CDR3 is CASSDPSMGGAGGYTF. CDR3 coding DNA: TGTGCCAGCAGTGATCCCTCTATGGGAGGGGCTGGTGGCTACACCTTC.

J is TRBJ1-1 and V is TRBV4-1; D remains ambiguous. CDR1 is MGHRA and CDR2 is YSYEKL in the germline V gene. This CDR3 comprises 14 residues. Trimming took off 0 bases at V and 3 bases at J, with 8 bases between the two ends. The CDR3 region is CASSQDRFDTEAFF. CDR3 DNA: TGCGCCAGCAGCCAAGACAGGTTCGACACTGAAGCTTTCTTT.

This clone appeared a few times. The V gene is TRBV5-8, the J gene TRBJ1-5; TRBD1 is a possible D gene (5 bases). The germline gives CDR1 SGHTS, CDR2 YDEGEE. The CDR3 sequence is 18 residues long. V gave up 5 bases and J gave up 0 bases, with 21 bases separating them. The CDR3 nucleotides read TGTGCCAGCAGGCCATCTTACGGGGGGGGAAGTAGCAATCAGCCCCAGCATTTT. It is translated as CASRPSYGGGSSNQPQHF.

The V gene is TRBV5-6, the J gene TRBJ1-5, with 8 bases lining up with TRBD1. V lost 1 base and J lost 0; bases outside the gene matches: 0. CDR3 length: 15 residues. The germline V gene has CDR1 SGHDT and CDR2 YYEEEE. The CDR3 here is CASSLQGASNQPQHF. The CDR3 DNA is TGTGCCAGCAGCTTGCAGGGGGCTAGCAATCAGCCCCAGCATTTT.

J is TRBJ2-5 and V is TRBV13; possible D gene TRBD2, 5 bases. V shed 1 base and J shed 5 bases, with 14 bases lying between them. Germline V gene data show CDR1 as PRHDT and CDR2 as FYEKMQ (reference sequence). The CDR3 loop spans 15 amino acids. Here the CDR3 DNA reads TGTGCCAGCAGCTTAGCTTCCGGGAATCTGGAGACCCAGTACTTC. Translating it yields CASSLASGNLETQYF.

This sequence joins TRBV7-9 and TRBJ2-5, with 7 nucleotides matching TRBD2. Germline-derived CDR1 and CDR2 are SEHNR and FQNEAQ (reference sequence). The CDR3 sequence is 12 residues long. V lost 6 bases and J lost 5; bases outside the gene matches: 3. The DNA of the CDR3 is TGTGCCAGCAGGGGACTATCCGAGACCCAGTACTTC. Protein product: CASRGLSETQYF. Supplemented by reference TRBV7-9 and TRBJ2-5, the full variable domain reads DTGVSQNPRHKITKRGQNVTFRCDPISEHNRLYWYRQTLGQGPEFLTYFQNEAQLEKSRLLSDRFSAERPKGSFSTLEIQRTEQGDSAMYLCASRGLSETQYFGPGTRLLVL.

The J gene is TRBJ1-2, the V gene TRBV28; D unclear. V was clipped by 2 bases and J by 2 bases, with 9 bases between them. The CDR3 extends over 14 amino acids. Per the germline V gene, CDR1 is MDHEN and CDR2 is SYDVKM. The DNA for the CDR3 is TGTGCCAGCAGTTTACTTGACACGAACTATGGCTACACCTTC. Translated, it gives CASSLLDTNYGYTF.

The chain combines TRBV6-5 with TRBJ1-5; D is undetermined. Per germline, CDR1 MNHEY and CDR2 SVGAGI. The germline V and J ends were trimmed by 4 bases and 2 bases, with 9 bases remaining between them. The CDR3 is 14 amino acids. Here the CDR3 reads CASSSFSGNQPQHF. Here the CDR3 DNA reads TGTGCCAGCAGTTCCTTTTCCGGCAATCAGCCCCAGCATTTT.

The chain is built from TRBV5-4 and TRBJ1-1; 7 bases are shared with TRBD1. Germline CDR1 SGHNT, CDR2 YYREEE (reference sequence). CDR3 length: 15 residues. Trimming removed 2 bases from V and 0 bases from J; junction bases left unmatched: 4. CDR3 nucleotide sequence: TGTGCCAGCAGCTTACAGGGGCCCATGAACACTGAAGCTTTCTTT. This sequence encodes CASSLQGPMNTEAFF.

This chain links TRBV5-6 with TRBJ2-7, with a possible D match to TRBD1 (6 bases). The CDR3 length is 12 residues. The germline V gene encodes CDR1 SGHDT and CDR2 YYEEEE. Trimming shortened V by 4 bases and J by 4 bases, and 9 bases separated the two germline ends. CDR3 sequence: CASSAGVYEQYF. As DNA, the CDR3 is TGTGCCAGCAGCGCAGGGGTGTACGAGCAGTACTTC. Variable domain in full (rest from reference TRBV5-6 and TRBJ2-7): DAGVTQSPTHLIKTRGQQVTLRCSPKSGHDTVSWYQQALGQGPQFIFQYYEEEERQRGNFPDRFSGHQFPNYSSELNVNALLLGDSALYLCASSAGVYEQYFGPGTRLTVT.

The rearrangement joins TRBV9 to TRBJ1-4; D is possibly TRBD1 (5 bases). This CDR3 is 15 amino acids long. V was cut by 4 bases and J by 6 bases, with 16 bases left in between. Germline V gives CDR1 SGDLS, CDR2 YYNGEE. The CDR3 protein is CASSRSGGDYEKLFF. As DNA, the CDR3 is TGTGCCAGCAGCCGTAGCGGTGGGGACTATGAAAAACTGTTTTTT. Variable domain in full (rest from reference TRBV9 and TRBJ1-4): DSGVTQTPKHLITATGQRVTLRCSPRSGDLSVYWYQQSLDQGLQFLIQYYNGEERAKGNILERFSAQQFPDLHSELNLSSLELGDSALYFCASSRSGGDYEKLFFGSGTQLSVL.

V and J are TRBV19 and TRBJ1-2; 8 nucleotides agree with TRBD1. The CDR3 contains 14 residues. The germline V gene has CDR1 LNHDA and CDR2 SQIVND (reference sequence). Trimming at V came to 8 bases and at J to 4 bases, leaving 9 bases not matched to a gene. In DNA form, the CDR3 reads TGTGCCAGTTCGGAACCACAGGGGGGCTATGGCTACACCTTC. It is translated as CASSEPQGGYGYTF.